Each of the 21 T cell receptor beta chains below was sequenced from the same sample in a study of a mutant IDH1 vaccine in newly diagnosed glioma. Sequencing was performed with immunoSEQ multiplex PCR; in TCRdb, only in-frame clones are kept and a portion is missing. The sample lists more than 55,000 clones; approximately 79% were seen once. Antigens of these TCRs are unknown. Noted time point: week 5, during vaccination. Doses comprised 300 ug of mutant IDH1 20-mer peptide each, plus topical imiquimod. The starting material was PBMCs, obtained from a glioma patient whose treatment included an IDH1 peptide vaccine. These receptors were collected from a woman under 30 with glioma. Some clones in this sample may be carry-over from other donors' samples.

The chain has TRBV6-5 and TRBJ1-3; D remains unclear. The length of the CDR3 is 16 residues. V dropped 0 bases and J dropped 6 bases, with 15 bases sitting between them. Germline loops: CDR1 MNHEY, CDR2 SVGAGI. The CDR3 DNA sequence: TGTGCCAGCAGTTACTCGACACAGAAATTGGCAAACACCATATATTTT. This codes for CASSYSTQKLANTIYF.

This chain joins TRBV7-9 and TRBJ1-2, with 8 bases matching TRBD1. This CDR3 comprises 14 residues. V lost 6 bases and J lost 7; bases outside the gene matches: 10. CDR1 and CDR2 from the germline V gene are SEHNR and FQNEAQ (reference sequence). The CDR3 nucleotides read TGTGCCAGCAGATACAGGGGGGATGTCTCTGGCTACACCTTC. It translates to CASRYRGDVSGYTF.

The J gene is TRBJ2-1, the V gene TRBV5-1; 9 bases map to TRBD2. Per the germline V gene, CDR1 is SGHRS and CDR2 is YFSETQ. With V trimmed by 1 base and J by 4 bases, 3 bases remained unmatched. The CDR3 has 15 residues. For the CDR3, the DNA is TGCGCCAGCAGCTTGATGACTAGCGGTTACAATGAGCAGTTCTTC. This translates into CASSLMTSGYNEQFF.

The rearrangement links TRBV30 to TRBJ2-3; 12 bases match TRBD2. Looked up from germline, CDR1 is GTSNPN and CDR2 is SVGIG (reference sequence). Trimming took 0 bases from V and 7 from J; bases not matched to a gene: 17. The CDR3 consists of 19 residues. The CDR3 DNA reads as TGTGCCTGGAGTGTGTCAGGGGGAAGACTAGCGGGAGTATGGTATACGCAGTATTTT. Its protein product is CAWSVSGGRLAGVWYTQYF.

For the CDR3, the DNA is TGTGCCTGGAAAAAGGGGCCGGGGAGCTCCTACGAGCAGTACTTC. Its protein product is CAWKKGPGSSYEQYF. The rearrangement uses TRBV30 and TRBJ2-7, with D possibly being TRBD1 or TRBD2 (5 bases each). V was pared by 4 bases and J by 0 bases, with 16 bases between. CDR1 and CDR2 from the germline V gene are GTSNPN and SVGIG (reference sequence). The CDR3 has 15 amino acids.

The rearrangement joins TRBV30 to TRBJ2-7, with 10 nucleotides matching TRBD1. Trimming cost V 2 bases and J 5 bases; bases outside gene matches: 3. In germline, CDR1 is GTSNPN, CDR2 SVGIG (reference sequence). The CDR3 is 13 amino acids. For the CDR3, the DNA is TGTGCCTGGAGTCTAGGGACAGGGGACGAGCAGTACTTC. Protein: CAWSLGTGDEQYF.

The rearrangement uses TRBV30 and TRBJ2-7, with D perhaps matching TRBD2 (7 bases). The CDR3 totals 14 residues. V was pared by 3 bases and J by 6 bases, with 18 bases between. CDR1 is GTSNPN and CDR2 is SVGIG in the germline V gene (reference sequence). The CDR3 spells CAWSWGGGRVEQYF. Here the CDR3 DNA reads TGTGCCTGGAGCTGGGGAGGGGGTCGGGTCGAGCAGTACTTC.

V usage is TRBV19 and J usage is TRBJ2-3; TRBD2 aligns across 11 bases. Germline V lookup: CDR1 LNHDA, CDR2 SQIVND (reference sequence). The CDR3 has 16 residues. With 4 bases clipped from V and 0 bases from J, the junction kept 3 bases outside the gene matches. CDR3 DNA: TGTGCCAGTAGTACTTTAGCGGGGGGGAGCACAGATACGCAGTATTTT. Its protein is CASSTLAGGSTDTQYF.

The sample holds one count of this clone. This chain links TRBV18 with TRBJ1-1; D is unresolved. CDR3 length: 14 amino acids. Germline lookup yields CDR1 KGHSH and CDR2 LQKENI. Trimming removed 1 base at V and 2 bases at J, with 8 bases between. The CDR3 loop reads CASSPLSLNTEAFF. CDR3 in DNA: TGTGCCAGCTCACCACTCAGCCTTAACACTGAAGCTTTCTTT.

The chain couples TRBV6-6 to TRBJ1-6; D gene ambiguous. This CDR3 is built from 13 residues. Per germline, CDR1 MNHNY and CDR2 SVGAGI (reference sequence). V lost 6 bases and J lost 6, with 9 bases in between. CDR3: CASRTGSNSPLHF. CDR3 nucleotide sequence: TGTGCCAGCAGGACCGGGTCTAATTCACCCCTCCACTTT.

The gene calls are TRBV6-5 and TRBJ2-7, with a weak D call TRBD1 (6 bases). Germline V gene lookup returns CDR1 MNHEY and CDR2 SVGAGI. CDR3 size: 14 residues. Trimming removed 5 bases from V and 1 base from J, with 12 bases in between. CDR3 sequence: CASSVLRGSYEQYF. DNA of the CDR3: TGTGCCAGCAGTGTCCTTAGGGGGTCCTACGAGCAGTACTTC.

The rearrangement joins TRBV7-8 to TRBJ2-6; no reliable D call. This CDR3 has 18 amino acids. V was cut by 7 bases and J by 0 bases, with 19 bases left in between. Per the germline V gene, CDR1 is SGHVS and CDR2 is FQNEAQ. The CDR3 DNA reads as TGTGCCAGCACTACCGGCTGGGAACTCCTCTCTGGGGCCAACGTCCTGACTTTC. Its protein product is CASTTGWELLSGANVLTF. Complete variable domain (other parts from reference TRBV7-8 and TRBJ2-6): GAGVSQSPRYKVAKRGQDVALRCDPISGHVSLFWYQQALGQGPEFLTYFQNEAQLDKSGLPSDRFFAERPEGSVSTLKIQRTQQEDSAVYLCASTTGWELLSGANVLTFGAGSRLTVL.

The V gene is TRBV21-1, the J gene TRBJ1-1. TRBV21-1 is a pseudogene segment. This CDR3 has 17 amino acids. The CDR3 bases are TGTGCCAGCAGCCCCCGGGGGAGGGCCATGAAGAACACTGAAGCTTTCTTT. This sequence encodes CASSPRGRAMKNTEAFF.

The chain is built from TRBV5-4 and TRBJ2-7; no firm D call. This CDR3 spans 13 amino acids. The ends were cut back, 4 bases at V and 4 bases at J, with 12 bases in the middle. Germline V gene data show CDR1 as SGHNT and CDR2 as YYREEE (reference sequence). The CDR3 DNA reads TGTGCCAGCAGCGCCACTCTGGGGTACGAGCAGTACTTC. This codes for CASSATLGYEQYF.

This chain uses TRBV7-2 with TRBJ2-5; 7 nucleotides line up with TRBD2. The CDR3 is 13 residues long. V lost 10 bases, J lost 5 bases, and 10 bases stayed unmatched. Per germline, CDR1 SGHTA and CDR2 FQGNSA. Here the CDR3 DNA reads TGTGCCACTCGGGGGGTCATGGGCGAGACCCAGTACTTC. This encodes CATRGVMGETQYF.

J is TRBJ1-2 and V is TRBV30, with 7 positions matching TRBD1. The CDR3 sequence is 13 residues long. The ends lost 6 bases at V and 4 bases at J; junction bases unmatched: 8. Germline lookup yields CDR1 GTSNPN and CDR2 SVGIG (reference sequence). The CDR3 DNA follows: TGTGCCTGTACGGGCACAGGGGCCTATGGCTACACCTTC. Protein: CACTGTGAYGYTF. The whole variable domain, filled in from reference TRBV30 and TRBJ1-2, reads SQTIHQWPATLVQPVGSPLSLECTVEGTSNPNLYWYRQAAGRGLQLLFYSVGIGQISSEVPQNLSASRPQDRQFILSSKKLLLSDSGFYLCACTGTGAYGYTFGSGTRLTVV.

CDR3: CASSPTGGFEQYF. DNA of the CDR3: TGTGCCAGCAGCCCTACAGGGGGCTTCGAGCAGTACTTC. This chain uses TRBV5-4 with TRBJ2-7, with 9 bases aligning to TRBD1. The J segment lost 6 bases and the V segment lost 4 bases, leaving 5 bases of the junction unmatched. From germline, CDR1 is SGHNT and CDR2 YYREEE (reference sequence). The CDR3 contains 13 residues.

The chain is built from TRBV9 and TRBJ2-3; tentatively, D is TRBD1 (5 bases). This CDR3 region has 16 residues. Germline V gene lookup returns CDR1 SGDLS and CDR2 YYNGEE. V was shortened by 3 bases and J by 0 bases, with 14 bases between the two germline ends. The CDR3 here is CASSGGRWGSTDTQYF. The CDR3, as DNA: TGTGCCAGCAGCGGGGGCCGGTGGGGCAGCACAGATACGCAGTATTTT. Full variable domain (missing parts from reference TRBV9 and TRBJ2-3): DSGVTQTPKHLITATGQRVTLRCSPRSGDLSVYWYQQSLDQGLQFLIQYYNGEERAKGNILERFSAQQFPDLHSELNLSSLELGDSALYFCASSGGRWGSTDTQYFGPGTRLTVL.

This clone was observed a few times. The chain is built from TRBV29-1 and TRBJ1-1; D not resolved. The V gene lost 4 bases and the J gene lost 5 bases, with 14 bases spanning the gap. CDR3 length equals 13 residues. Germline CDR1 is SQVTM and CDR2 is ANQGSEA. The CDR3 here is CSVGPSGRTEAFF. The CDR3, as DNA: TGCAGCGTTGGCCCTTCGGGAAGGACTGAAGCTTTCTTT.

The V and J genes are TRBV6-6 and TRBJ1-2, with D uncertain. The CDR3 has 10 residues. The germline V gene encodes CDR1 MNHNY and CDR2 SVGAGI (reference sequence). V was clipped by 3 bases and J by 8 bases, with 4 bases between them. The CDR3 protein is CASSYGGYTF. DNA for the CDR3: TGTGCCAGCAGTTATGGGGGCTACACCTTC.

The chain joins TRBV2 to TRBJ2-5; D is unresolved. The V and J ends lost 11 bases and 11 bases respectively, with 24 bases between them. The CDR3 covers 13 residues. Per the germline V gene, CDR1 is SNHLY and CDR2 is FYNNEI. CDR3 in amino acids: CAGIPDGRFEQYF. CDR3 nucleotides: TGTGCCGGAATCCCCGACGGTCGCTTTGAGCAGTACTTC. Combining the CDR3 with reference TRBV2 and TRBJ2-5 gives the whole variable domain EPEVTQTPSHQVTQMGQEVILRCVPISNHLYFYWYRQILGQKVEFLVSFYNNEISEKSEIFDDQFSVERPDGSNFTLKIRSTKLEDSAMYFCAGIPDGRFEQYFGPGTRLLVL.